This passage covers 18 T cell receptor beta chains from one sample sequenced in a study of blood T cell repertoires in COVID-19. This table comes from immunoSEQ multiplex PCR, and its TCRdb copy is limited to in-frame clones, with some not included. Of about 220,000 clones listed, about 78% are singletons. The sequenced material came from peripheral blood. Receptors were obtained from an older woman with acute or convalescent COVID-19.

The chain has TRBV3-1 (or the pseudogene TRBV3-2) and TRBJ1-2, with 7 nucleotides matching TRBD1. The CDR3 spans 15 residues. Germline loops: CDR1 LGHDT, CDR2 YNNKEL (reference sequence). J was trimmed by 8 bases and V by 0 bases; bases with no gene match: 9. DNA of the CDR3: TGTGCCAGCAGCCAAGATCAGGGGGGCTGGGGCGGCTACACCTTC. It codes for CASSQDQGGWGGYTF.

This chain connects TRBV10-3 to TRBJ2-7, with 7 bases aligning to TRBD1. V shed 6 bases and J 0 bases; nucleotides not matched to a gene: 5. CDR3 length equals 14 residues. The germline V gene has CDR1 ENHRY and CDR2 SYGVKD. Here the CDR3 reads CAIRPRDSSYEQYF. The DNA of the CDR3 is TGTGCCATCAGACCCCGGGACAGCTCCTACGAGCAGTACTTC.

Here the CDR3 DNA reads TGTGCCAGCAGCCCCACAACCGGGACAGGGAAGCGAAGCAATCAGCCCCAGCATTTT. It is translated as CASSPTTGTGKRSNQPQHF. V usage is TRBV7-2 and J usage is TRBJ1-5, with 9 nucleotides matching TRBD1. This CDR3 has 19 amino acids. V lost 5 bases and J lost 1; bases outside the gene matches: 15. Germline V gene sequence: CDR1 SGHTA, CDR2 FQGNSA.

This clone is a singleton in its sample. The V and J genes are TRBV15 and TRBJ2-1; D perhaps matches TRBD1 (6 bases). The V end lost 2 bases, the J end lost 4 bases, and 18 bases lay between the germline ends. CDR3 length: 17 residues. From germline, CDR1 is LNHNV and CDR2 YYDKDF (reference sequence). CDR3 nucleotides: TGTGCCACCAGCAGATTAGGGGACACACGGATATACAATGAGCAGTTCTTC. Amino acids: CATSRLGDTRIYNEQFF.

The CDR3, as DNA: TGTGCCAGCAGTGCCGGGACTAGCGGGGGGGTACGGGAGACCCAGTACTTC. Amino acid sequence: CASSAGTSGGVRETQYF. This chain connects TRBV9 to TRBJ2-5, with 16 bases lining up with TRBD2. The CDR3 extends over 17 amino acids. Germline CDR1 and CDR2: SGDLS and YYNGEE. The junction had 9 bases not matched to a gene; V was cut back by 5 bases and J by 5 bases.

The V gene is TRBV7-2, the J gene TRBJ1-2, with TRBD1 matching over 8 bases. Germline V CDR1 and CDR2: SGHTA, FQGNSA. V was pared by 5 bases and J by 8 bases, with 4 bases of the junction left unmatched. The CDR3 extends over 12 amino acids. DNA for the CDR3: TGTGCCAGCAGCGGACAGGGCTACGGCTACACCTTC. Protein: CASSGQGYGYTF.

This clone was counted at least ten times. The V and J genes are TRBV24-1 and TRBJ2-2; 7 bases are shared with TRBD1. Losses at the gene ends were 4 bases for V and 4 bases for J; bases not matched to a gene: 8. Germline-derived CDR1 and CDR2 are KGHDR and SFDVKD. The CDR3 covers 16 residues. CDR3 sequence reads: CATSEGDSTTTGELFF. CDR3 sequence (DNA): TGTGCCACCAGTGAGGGGGACAGTACTACCACCGGGGAGCTGTTTTTT.

This clone was counted only a few times. The CDR3, as DNA: TGTGCCAGCAGCTTGAGACAGGGGGCGTACGAGCAGTACTTC. It specifies CASSLRQGAYEQYF. The chain has TRBV5-6 and TRBJ2-7, with 10 positions matching TRBD1. The CDR3 has 14 amino acids. J gave up 4 bases and V 1 base, and 2 bases lay outside the gene matches. CDR1 SGHDT and CDR2 YYEEEE come from the germline V gene.

The sample holds one count of this clone. V and J are TRBV10-3 and TRBJ2-3, with 9 positions matching TRBD2. V dropped 4 bases and J dropped 2; count of bases not matched to a gene: 4. This CDR3 is built from 15 residues. Germline CDR1 and CDR2: ENHRY and SYGVKD. CDR3 loop: CAISVAGAYTDTQYF. The CDR3 DNA follows: TGTGCCATCAGTGTAGCGGGGGCCTACACAGATACGCAGTATTTT.

The CDR3 here is CATSAPRGTQYF. CDR3 coding DNA: TGTGCCACCAGCGCACCACGGGGGACCCAGTACTTC. The genes are TRBV15 and TRBJ2-5; possible D gene TRBD2, 5 bases. The CDR3 covers 12 residues. The germline V gene has CDR1 LNHNV and CDR2 YYDKDF (reference sequence). V lost 5 bases, J lost 7 bases, and 11 bases lay in between.

V is TRBV6-2 or TRBV6-3 and J is TRBJ2-5; 10 bases are a match to TRBD1. V shed 5 bases, J shed 5 bases, and the junction held 14 bases outside the gene matches. Germline loops: CDR1 MNHEY, CDR2 SVGEGT. The CDR3 loop spans 17 amino acids. The CDR3 region is CASSRRSPDRGRETQYF. In DNA form, the CDR3 reads TGTGCCAGCAGTCGCCGTTCTCCTGACAGGGGGCGTGAGACCCAGTACTTC.

The chain is built from TRBV24-1 and TRBJ2-5, with D tentatively TRBD2 (5 bases). V was trimmed by 1 base and J by 0 bases, leaving 8 bases between them. This CDR3 spans 15 amino acids. Germline lookup yields CDR1 KGHDR and CDR2 SFDVKD. As DNA, the CDR3 is TGTGCCACCAGTGATTTCGGGGAGTACCAAGAGACCCAGTACTTC. Translated, it gives CATSDFGEYQETQYF.

The V call is TRBV27, the J call TRBJ2-5; 9 bases are shared with TRBD1. The CDR3 has 19 residues. The germline gives CDR1 MNHEY, CDR2 SMNVEV (reference sequence). J lost 1 base, V lost 5 bases, and 17 bases had no gene match. In nucleotides, the CDR3 is TGTGCCAGCAGTAAATCTAGGACAGGGGTTCGTACTAGCCAAGAGACCCAGTACTTC. This encodes CASSKSRTGVRTSQETQYF.

This clone turned up a few times. V and J are TRBV9 and TRBJ2-7, with a weak D call TRBD2 (5 bases). This CDR3 region has 14 residues. The germline V gene has CDR1 SGDLS and CDR2 YYNGEE. V gave up 3 bases and J gave up 6 bases, with 16 bases separating them. In DNA, the CDR3 is TGTGCCAGCAGCGCCGTGAATGCGGCGGGCGAGCAGTACTTC. Its protein product is CASSAVNAAGEQYF.

The chain recombines TRBV5-1 with TRBJ2-7, with 8 positions matching TRBD1. CDR3 length equals 14 residues. Germline assignment: CDR1 SGHRS and CDR2 YFSETQ. V trimming: 4 bases; J trimming: 4 bases; junction bases outside the gene matches: 7. The CDR3 reads CASSLDRVAYEQYF. As DNA, the CDR3 is TGCGCCAGCAGCCTGGACAGGGTCGCGTACGAGCAGTACTTC.

The chain joins TRBV5-1 to TRBJ2-7, with D possibly matching TRBD1 (5 bases). The CDR3 covers 14 residues. V lost 2 bases, J lost 2 bases, and 11 bases lay in between. Looked up from germline, CDR1 is SGHRS and CDR2 is YFSETQ. The CDR3 DNA is TGCGCCAGCAGCTTTGGTACAGGTCCCTACGAGCAGTACTTC. It is translated as CASSFGTGPYEQYF.

This chain joins TRBV5-1 and TRBJ2-4; D is ambiguous. The CDR3 runs to 16 residues. Looked up from germline, CDR1 is SGHRS and CDR2 is YFSETQ. V was clipped by 0 bases and J by 2 bases, with 12 bases between them. CDR3 sequence reads: CASSLEELGTKNIQYF. The CDR3 nucleotides are TGCGCCAGCAGCTTGGAGGAGTTAGGAACCAAAAACATTCAGTACTTC. The variable domain in full, completed from reference TRBV5-1 and TRBJ2-4, reads KAGVTQTPRYLIKTRGQQVTLSCSPISGHRSVSWYQQTPGQGLQFLFEYFSETQRNKGNFPGRFSGRQFSNSRSEMNVSTLELGDSALYLCASSLEELGTKNIQYFGAGTRLSVL.

The CDR3 region is CASRLDRGPQPQHF. In DNA, the CDR3 is TGTGCCAGCAGACTTGACAGGGGTCCTCAGCCCCAGCATTTT. This chain joins TRBV6-5 and TRBJ1-5; TRBD1 matches at 8 bases. This CDR3 comprises 14 residues. The germline gives CDR1 MNHEY, CDR2 SVGAGI. The ends lost 6 bases at V and 6 bases at J; junction bases unmatched: 7.